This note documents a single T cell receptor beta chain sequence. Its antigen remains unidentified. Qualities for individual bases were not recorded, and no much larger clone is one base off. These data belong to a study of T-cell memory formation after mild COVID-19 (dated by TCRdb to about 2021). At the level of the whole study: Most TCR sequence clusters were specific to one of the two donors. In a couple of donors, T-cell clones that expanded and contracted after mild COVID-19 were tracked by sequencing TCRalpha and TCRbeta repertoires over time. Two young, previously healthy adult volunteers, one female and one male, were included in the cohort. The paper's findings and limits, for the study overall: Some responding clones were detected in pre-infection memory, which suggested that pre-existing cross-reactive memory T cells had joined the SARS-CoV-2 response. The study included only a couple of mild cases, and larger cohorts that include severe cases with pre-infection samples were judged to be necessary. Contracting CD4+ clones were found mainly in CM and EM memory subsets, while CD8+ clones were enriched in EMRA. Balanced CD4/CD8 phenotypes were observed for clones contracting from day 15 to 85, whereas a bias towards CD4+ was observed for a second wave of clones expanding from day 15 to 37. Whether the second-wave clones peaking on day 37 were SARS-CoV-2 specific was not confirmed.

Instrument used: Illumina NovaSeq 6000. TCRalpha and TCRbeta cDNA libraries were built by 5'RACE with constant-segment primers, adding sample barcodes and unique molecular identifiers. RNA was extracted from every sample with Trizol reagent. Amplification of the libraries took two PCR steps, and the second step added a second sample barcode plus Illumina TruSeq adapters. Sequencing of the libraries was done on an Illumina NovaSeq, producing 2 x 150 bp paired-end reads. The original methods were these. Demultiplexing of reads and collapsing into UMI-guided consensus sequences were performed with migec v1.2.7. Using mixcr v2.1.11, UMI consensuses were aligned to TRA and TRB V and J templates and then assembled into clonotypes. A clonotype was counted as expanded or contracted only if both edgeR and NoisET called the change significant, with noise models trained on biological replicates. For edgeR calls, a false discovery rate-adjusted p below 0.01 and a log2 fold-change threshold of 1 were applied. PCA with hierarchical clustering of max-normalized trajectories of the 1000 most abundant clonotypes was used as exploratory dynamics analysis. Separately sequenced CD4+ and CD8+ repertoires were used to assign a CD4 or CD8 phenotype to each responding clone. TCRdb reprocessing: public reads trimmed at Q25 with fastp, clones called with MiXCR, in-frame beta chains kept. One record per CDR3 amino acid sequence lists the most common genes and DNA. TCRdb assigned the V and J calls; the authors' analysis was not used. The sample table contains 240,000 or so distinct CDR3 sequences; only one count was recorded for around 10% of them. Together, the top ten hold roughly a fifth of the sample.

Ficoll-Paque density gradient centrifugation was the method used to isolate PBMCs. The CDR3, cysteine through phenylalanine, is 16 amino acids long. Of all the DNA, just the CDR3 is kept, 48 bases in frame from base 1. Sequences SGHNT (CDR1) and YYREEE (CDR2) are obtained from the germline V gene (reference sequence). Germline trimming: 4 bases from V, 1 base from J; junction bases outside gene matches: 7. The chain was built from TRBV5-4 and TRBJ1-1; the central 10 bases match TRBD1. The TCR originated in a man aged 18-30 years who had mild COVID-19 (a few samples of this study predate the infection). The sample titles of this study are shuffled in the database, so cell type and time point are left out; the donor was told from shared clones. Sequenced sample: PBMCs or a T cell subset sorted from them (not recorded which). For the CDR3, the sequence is CASSRDRGFGNTEAFF. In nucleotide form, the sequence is TGTGCCAGCAGCCGGGACAGGGGCTTTGGGAACACTGAAGCTTTCTTT.